This passage covers 8 T cell receptor beta chains from one sample sequenced in a study of memory CD4+ T cells and cytomegalovirus serostatus. Single viable CD3+CD4+CD8-CD45RO+ cells were sorted as the memory CD4+ T cells. The protocol was immunoSEQ multiplex PCR, while the TCRdb copy is restricted to in-frame clones and leaves out a portion. The sample yields 40,000 to 50,000 clones, roughly four fifths seen once. The source material was memory CD4+ T cells from blood. The receptors stem from an adult in good health and CMV-seropositive.

The chain uses TRBV15 and TRBJ2-6; D not certain. Germline V CDR1 and CDR2: LNHNV, YYDKDF (reference sequence). The CDR3 consists of 17 residues. V lost 2 bases and J 0 bases, leaving 11 bases between the germline ends. The CDR3 nucleotides are TGTGCCACCAGCAGACTCGAGGTACCCTCTGGGGCCAACGTCCTGACTTTC. It specifies CATSRLEVPSGANVLTF.

J is TRBJ2-3 and V is TRBV27; D is unresolved. The germline CDR1 and CDR2 sequences are MNHEY and SMNVEV (reference sequence). The CDR3 has 12 residues. Trimming stripped 5 bases from V and 5 bases from J, with 8 bases between. The CDR3 spells CASSPTGDTQYF. CDR3 DNA: TGTGCCAGCAGTCCGACGGGAGATACGCAGTATTTT.

The chain combines TRBV4-3 with TRBJ1-3; perhaps TRBD1 as D (6 bases). V was cut by 0 bases and J by 2 bases, with 8 bases left in between. Germline V gene data show CDR1 as LGHNA and CDR2 as YSLEER. CDR3 length: 15 residues. CDR3 nucleotides: TGCGCCAGCAGCCAAGACTGGACAGCTGGAAACACCATATATTTT. Translating gives CASSQDWTAGNTIYF.

The rearrangement joins TRBV7-9 to TRBJ2-3; no clear D gene. The length of the CDR3 is 15 residues. Looked up from germline, CDR1 is SEHNR and CDR2 is FQNEAQ (reference sequence). V dropped 5 bases and J dropped 0 bases, with 12 bases sitting between them. The DNA of the CDR3 is TGTGCCAGCAGCCTCGAATACACTAGCACAGATACGCAGTATTTT. This encodes CASSLEYTSTDTQYF.

The chain recombines TRBV5-4 with TRBJ1-4, with D possibly TRBD1 on 5 matching bases. The germline V gene encodes CDR1 SGHNT and CDR2 YYREEE (reference sequence). Trimming took off 3 bases at V and 4 bases at J, with 13 bases between the two ends. The CDR3 sequence is 15 residues long. The CDR3 protein is CASSSRGMYNEKLFF. Here the CDR3 DNA reads TGTGCCAGCAGCTCGCGGGGGATGTATAATGAAAAACTGTTTTTT.

V is TRBV7-8 and J is TRBJ2-2; the match to TRBD2 covers 8 bases. This CDR3 spans 16 amino acids. V trimming: 5 bases; J trimming: 0 bases; junction bases outside the gene matches: 5. The germline V gene has CDR1 SGHVS and CDR2 FQNEAQ. CDR3 in DNA: TGTGCCAGCAGCCCGAGACTAGCGTCGAACACCGGGGAGCTGTTTTTT. It codes for CASSPRLASNTGELFF.

J is TRBJ1-2 and V is TRBV11-3; D unclear. Trimming removed 1 base from V and 4 bases from J, with 16 bases in between. Germline V gene lookup returns CDR1 SGHNT and CDR2 YENEEA. The CDR3 has 16 residues. The CDR3 DNA follows: TGTGCCAGCAGCTTAGCCCTATGTCGGACGGCCTATGGCTACACCTTC. Its translation: CASSLALCRTAYGYTF.

The chain employs TRBV6-5 and TRBJ2-2; unclear D gene. The CDR3 spans 12 residues. Germline V gene sequence: CDR1 MNHEY, CDR2 SVGAGI. Trimming pared 8 bases from V and 6 bases from J, leaving 10 bases between. The CDR3 nucleotides read TGTGCCAGCTCCTCGTGGGCCGGGGAGCTGTTTTTT. This encodes CASSSWAGELFF.